This paragraph reports one T cell receptor (beta chain). The data originate from a study of blood T cell repertoires in COVID-19. The overall study: Whether acute or convalescent, the COVID-19 samples came from the United States, Italy and Spain.

V was pared by 7 bases and J by 4 bases, with 9 bases of the junction left unmatched. CDR1 and CDR2 (germline): MDHEN, SYDVKM. The CDR3 is 15 amino acids. Using immunoSEQ multiplex PCR, the repertoire was profiled, and TCRdb retains in-frame clones only, with some absent. The sample consists of about 100,000 clones, around four fifths of them appearing once. Sequenced: peripheral blood. The TCR comes from a woman aged 65 to 85 with acute or convalescent COVID-19. This chain connects TRBV28 to TRBJ1-3, with 8 bases fitting TRBD1. The CDR3 bases are TGTGCCAGCACTCCTCAGGGGGCGAAGGGAAACACCATATATTTT. Translation gives CASTPQGAKGNTIYF.